Below, one TCR beta chain is given with its context. This specimen belongs to a study of human versus mouse CDR3 diversity and MHC coevolution. Per germline, CDR1 KGHSH and CDR2 LQKENI. The length of the CDR3 is 15 residues. Trimming removed 6 bases from V and 8 bases from J; junction bases left unmatched: 5. Sequencing was performed with immunoSEQ multiplex PCR; in TCRdb, only in-frame clones are kept and a portion is missing. The table includes roughly 80,000 clones, 92% detected once. This chain uses TRBV18 with TRBJ1-6, with 12 bases matching TRBD1. The TCR sequence derives from a person between 25 and 70 years old in good health. Specimen: naive CD4+ T cells from blood. The subset is: CD45RO-negative CD62L-positive naive CD4 T cells. The DNA of the CDR3 is TGTGCCAGCTCGCCCGGGACAGGGGGCGATTCACCCCTCCACTTT. Its protein product is CASSPGTGGDSPLHF.